This TCR beta chain was sequenced in a study of T cell changes during pregnancy in multiple sclerosis. TCRdb keeps only in-frame clones here, not all; method: immunoSEQ multiplex PCR. Of some 80,000 clones detected, approximately 94% appear once; the ten largest clones hold around 2.5%. The clonotype comes from a female donor with multiple sclerosis, enrolled in a pregnancy study. Specimen: peripheral blood, collected in the third trimester of pregnancy.

CDR3 DNA sequence: TGCAGCGTTGACTACCTTGAGACCCAGTACTTC. As protein: CSVDYLETQYF. The chain joins TRBV29-1 to TRBJ2-5; no definite D call. CDR1 is SQVTM and CDR2 is ANQGSEA in the germline V gene. This CDR3 contains 11 residues. V was pared by 3 bases and J by 5 bases, with 7 bases between.